A single sample is the source of the 23 T cell receptor beta chains below, sequenced in a study of neurological immune-mediated disorders. TCRdb re-analysed the 5' RACE reads in MiXCR, keeping a single row per CDR3 protein. The sample lists around 52,000 distinct CDR3 sequences, more than 5% seen once, with 1.4% to 1.5% in the top ten. The source material was CD4+ T cells from blood. Receptor source: a woman aged 18-29 years with multiple sclerosis.

This chain connects TRBV2 to TRBJ2-1; tentatively, D is TRBD2 (5 bases). CDR3 length: 14 residues. Germline V lookup: CDR1 SNHLY, CDR2 FYNNEI. V lost 7 bases to trimming and J lost 4 bases, with 14 bases between them. The CDR3 DNA follows: TGTGCCAGCAAACTACTAGTGTCATACAATGAGCAGTTCTTC. Encoded protein: CASKLLVSYNEQFF.

This sequence joins TRBV6-1 and TRBJ2-7; 7 bases agree with TRBD2. The CDR3 is 13 amino acids. Germline V gene sequence: CDR1 MNHNS, CDR2 SASEGT. V trimming: 3 bases; J trimming: 3 bases; junction bases outside the gene matches: 2. The CDR3: CASSERGSYEQYV. Here the CDR3 DNA reads TGTGCCAGCAGTGAGCGGGGGAGCTACGAGCAGTACGTC.

There are many counts of this clonotype. The gene calls are TRBV7-8 and TRBJ2-1; 8 nucleotides match TRBD1. The junction had 10 bases not matched to a gene; V was cut back by 2 bases and J by 10 bases. This CDR3 is 15 amino acids long. Germline CDR1 reads SGHVS; CDR2 reads FQNEAQ. The DNA for the CDR3 is TGTGCCAGCAGCTTAATGGTCGGACAGGGTTACGAGCAGTTCTTC. Its translation: CASSLMVGQGYEQFF.

This clonotype was seen repeatedly, ten times or more. The chain employs TRBV7-6 and TRBJ2-1, with TRBD2 matching 13 bases. This CDR3 has 14 amino acids. The germline V gene encodes CDR1 SGHVS and CDR2 FNYEAQ. With V trimmed by 4 bases and J by 14 bases, 8 bases remained unmatched. This CDR3 reads CASSSPTSGGAKFF. CDR3 in DNA: TGTGCCAGCAGCTCCCCAACTAGCGGGGGGGCCAAGTTCTTC. Supplemented by reference TRBV7-6 and TRBJ2-1, the full variable domain reads GAGVSQSPRYKVTKRGQDVALRCDPISGHVSLYWYRQALGQGPEFLTYFNYEAQQDKSGLPNDRFSAERPEGSISTLTIQRTEQRDSAMYRCASSSPTSGGAKFFGPGTRLTVL.

This clonotype was seen repeatedly, ten times or more. This chain connects TRBV5-1 to TRBJ2-5; no clear D gene. CDR1 and CDR2 (germline): SGHRS, YFSETQ. The CDR3 is 13 residues long. V gave up 1 base and J gave up 0 bases, with 4 bases separating them. CDR3 protein: CASSLNNQETQYF. The CDR3, as DNA: TGCGCCAGCAGCTTGAATAACCAAGAGACCCAGTACTTC.

This clonotype was recorded many times. The rearrangement links TRBV5-5 to TRBJ2-1, with 7 bases identical to TRBD1. V lost 0 bases, J lost 6 bases, and 3 bases stayed unmatched. Germline loops: CDR1 SGHKS, CDR2 YYEKEE (reference sequence). The CDR3 contains 14 residues. Written as DNA, the CDR3 is TGTGCCAGCAGCTTGGTACAGGGGAGCAATGAGCAGTTCTTC. Protein product: CASSLVQGSNEQFF.

This clonotype was counted at least ten times. This chain joins TRBV5-1 and TRBJ1-2; D is perhaps TRBD1 (6 bases). Trimming shortened V by 4 bases and J by 4 bases, and 14 bases separated the two germline ends. Germline CDR1 reads SGHRS; CDR2 reads YFSETQ. This CDR3 comprises 14 residues. The CDR3 loop is CASSPQGPVYGYTF. In DNA, the CDR3 is TGCGCCAGCAGCCCACAGGGACCAGTCTATGGCTACACCTTC.

This clonotype has at least ten counts. The J gene is TRBJ2-3, the V gene TRBV7-6; TRBD2 agrees at 8 bases. CDR3 size: 18 residues. The V and J ends lost 2 bases and 4 bases, in that order; junction bases with no gene match: 14. Germline V gene lookup returns CDR1 SGHVS and CDR2 FNYEAQ. DNA of the CDR3: TGTGCCAGCAGCTTATCCGGGGGGGGGGCTACCCCCGCAGATACGCAGTATTTT. It yields the protein CASSLSGGGATPADTQYF.

V and J are TRBV5-6 and TRBJ2-5; D possibly corresponds to TRBD2 (6 bases). The V end lost 2 bases, the J end lost 5 bases, and 10 bases lay between the germline ends. Germline CDR1 and CDR2: SGHDT and YYEEEE. CDR3 length: 13 amino acids. This CDR3 reads CASSLSAGETQYF. CDR3 in DNA: TGTGCCAGCAGCTTATCGGCGGGGGAGACCCAGTACTTC.

Ten or more counts support this clonotype. The V call is TRBV6-5, the J call TRBJ2-2; D is perhaps TRBD1 or TRBD2 (5 bases each). CDR1 and CDR2 from the germline V gene are MNHEY and SVGAGI. The CDR3 spans 14 residues. V dropped 7 bases and J dropped 4 bases, with 13 bases sitting between them. CDR3 loop: CASTTKGRTGELFF. CDR3 nucleotide sequence: TGTGCCAGCACCACTAAGGGACGCACCGGGGAGCTGTTTTTT.

This clonotype was seen at least ten times. The chain joins TRBV20-1 to TRBJ1-1; a weak D match, TRBD1 (5 bases). The germline CDR1 and CDR2 sequences are DFQATT and SNEGSKA (reference sequence). Trimming stripped 5 bases from V and 6 bases from J, with 22 bases between. CDR3 length: 15 residues. This CDR3 reads CSALTDGRGSSEAFF. DNA for the CDR3: TGCAGTGCTCTGACAGACGGTAGAGGTAGTTCTGAAGCTTTCTTT.

This clonotype was counted ten times or more. The rearrangement links TRBV11-3 to TRBJ2-3; 7 bases fit TRBD1. The CDR3 has 18 residues. CDR1 is SGHNT and CDR2 is YENEEA in the germline V gene. V gave up 2 bases and J gave up 5 bases; unmatched junction bases: 16. The CDR3 DNA follows: TGTGCCAGCAGCTTAACCTGGGACAGACAAACAGAGGGAGATACGCAGTATTTT. This codes for CASSLTWDRQTEGDTQYF.

At least ten counts were recorded for this clonotype. The chain carries TRBV10-3 and TRBJ2-3; D perhaps matches TRBD2 (6 bases). Germline CDR1 and CDR2: ENHRY and SYGVKD. This CDR3 contains 12 residues. Deletions cut 7 bases from V and 6 bases from J, with 11 bases between. CDR3 amino acids: CAINSAGDTQYF. In nucleotides, the CDR3 is TGTGCCATCAACAGCGCGGGGGATACGCAGTATTTT.

This clonotype was seen at least ten times. The chain carries TRBV20-1 and TRBJ2-3; D uncertain. The ends were cut back, 3 bases at V and 2 bases at J, with 18 bases in the middle. CDR1 and CDR2 from the germline V gene are DFQATT and SNEGSKA (reference sequence). There are 16 residues in the CDR3. DNA for the CDR3: TGCAGTGCTAGGTTCACTTTGGTTAGAAACACAGATACGCAGTATTTT. It translates to CSARFTLVRNTDTQYF.

This clonotype was seen many times. The chain couples TRBV5-4 to TRBJ2-3, with TRBD2 as a possible D gene (6 bases). Germline CDR1 reads SGHNT; CDR2 reads YYREEE (reference sequence). Deletions cut 6 bases from V and 5 bases from J, with 19 bases between. The CDR3 is 15 residues long. As DNA, the CDR3 is TGTGCCAGCAAGACGGGACTGCAGGAGGGAGATACGCAGTATTTT. Its translation: CASKTGLQEGDTQYF.

This chain joins TRBV20-1 and TRBJ2-1; 8 bases are shared with TRBD2. This CDR3 is 15 amino acids long. Germline lookup yields CDR1 DFQATT and CDR2 SNEGSKA (reference sequence). V was clipped by 6 bases and J by 0 bases; unmatched bases: 7. The CDR3 region has the DNA TGCAGTGCCCCAGATGGACTAGCCTCCTACAATGAGCAGTTCTTC. It specifies CSAPDGLASYNEQFF.

This clonotype was found many times. The chain uses TRBV3-1 and TRBJ1-2; D possibly corresponds to TRBD1 (6 bases). The ends were cut back, 0 bases at V and 4 bases at J, with 12 bases in the middle. This CDR3 contains 15 residues. Per the germline V gene, CDR1 is LGHDT and CDR2 is YNNKEL (reference sequence). The CDR3 here is CASSQDSGRGYGYTF. The CDR3 DNA follows: TGTGCCAGCAGCCAAGATTCGGGCAGGGGCTATGGCTACACCTTC.

This clonotype came up many times. V gene TRBV6-2 or TRBV6-3 combines with J gene TRBJ2-7, with D possibly matching TRBD1 (6 bases). The CDR3 totals 13 residues. Between the trimmed V and J ends, which lost 8 bases and 3 bases, there was a span of 14 bases. Germline CDR1 and CDR2: MNHEY and SVGEGT. This chain's CDR3 is CASREQGRYEQYV. In nucleotides, the CDR3 is TGTGCCAGCCGAGAACAGGGACGCTACGAGCAGTACGTC.

The genes are TRBV20-1 and TRBJ2-1; TRBD2 might be the D (6 bases). The CDR3 runs to 14 residues. CDR1 is DFQATT and CDR2 is SNEGSKA in the germline V gene (reference sequence). V was pared by 1 base and J by 1 base, with 8 bases between. The CDR3 bases are TGCAGTGCTAGAGGGCGGGAATCCTACAATGAGCAGTTCTTC. Amino acids: CSARGRESYNEQFF.

This clonotype appeared many times. The chain couples TRBV11-2 to TRBJ2-7; TRBD1 is a possible D gene (6 bases). With 0 bases removed from V and 2 bases from J, the gap between germline ends came to 11 bases. CDR3 length: 15 amino acids. Germline V lookup: CDR1 SGHAT, CDR2 FQNNGV. As DNA, the CDR3 is TGTGCCAGCAGCTTAGAGGGGACACAGACCTACGAGCAGTACTTC. Its protein is CASSLEGTQTYEQYF. The full variable domain, in which reference TRBV11-2 and TRBJ2-7 provide the parts outside the CDR3, is EAGVAQSPRYKIIEKRQSVAFWCNPISGHATLYWYQQILGQGPKLLIQFQNNGVVDDSQLPKDRFSAERLKGVDSTLKIQPAKLEDSAVYLCASSLEGTQTYEQYFGPGTRLTVT.

This clonotype appeared many times. V gene TRBV9 combines with J gene TRBJ1-2; D uncertain. The V and J ends lost 4 bases and 1 base respectively, with 11 bases between them. CDR3 length: 14 amino acids. Germline V gives CDR1 SGDLS, CDR2 YYNGEE. This chain's CDR3 is CASSPGSHNYGYTF. The CDR3 bases are TGTGCCAGCAGCCCCGGCAGCCATAACTATGGCTACACCTTC.

This clonotype appeared many times. V usage is TRBV7-2 and J usage is TRBJ2-1; D remains unclear. The CDR3 extends over 14 amino acids. Germline V CDR1 and CDR2: SGHTA, FQGNSA. Trimming cost V 2 bases and J 7 bases, with 12 bases left between them. CDR3 amino acids: CASSLMSSGNEQFF. DNA for the CDR3: TGTGCCAGCAGCTTAATGTCAAGTGGGAATGAGCAGTTCTTC.

This clonotype came up many times. The chain has TRBV4-1 and TRBJ2-2; 8 bases line up with TRBD1. CDR3 size: 15 residues. J gave up 3 bases and V 4 bases, and 4 bases lay outside the gene matches. The V gene's germline CDR1 is MGHRA and CDR2 YSYEKL. The DNA for the CDR3 is TGCGCCAGCAGCCGGACAGGGAGCGACACCGGGGAGCTGTTTTTT. Its protein is CASSRTGSDTGELFF.